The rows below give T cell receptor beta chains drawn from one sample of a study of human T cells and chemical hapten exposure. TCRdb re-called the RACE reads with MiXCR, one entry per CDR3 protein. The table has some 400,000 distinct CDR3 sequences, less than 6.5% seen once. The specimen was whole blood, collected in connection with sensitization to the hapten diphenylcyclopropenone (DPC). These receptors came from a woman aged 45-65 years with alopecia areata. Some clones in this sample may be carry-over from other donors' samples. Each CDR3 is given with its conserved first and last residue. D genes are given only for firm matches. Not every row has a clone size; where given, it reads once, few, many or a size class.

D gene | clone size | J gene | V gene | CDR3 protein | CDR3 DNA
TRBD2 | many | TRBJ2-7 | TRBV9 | CASSSGGGDEQYF | TGTGCCAGCAGCTCCGGGGGGGGCGACGAGCAGTACTTC
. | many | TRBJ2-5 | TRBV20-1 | CSAPLVGGSGTQYF | TGCAGTGCTCCCCTTGTCGGGGGAAGCGGGACCCAGTACTTC
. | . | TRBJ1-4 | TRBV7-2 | CASSARAEKLFF | TGTGCCAGCAGCGCGCGAGCTGAAAAACTGTTTTTT
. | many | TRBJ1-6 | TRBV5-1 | CASSFEQGRSPLHF | TGCGCCAGCAGCTTTGAACAGGGCCGTTCACCCCTCCACTTT
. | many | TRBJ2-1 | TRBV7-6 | CASSFAGSSSYNEQFF | TGTGCCAGCAGCTTTGCGGGATCGTCCTCCTACAATGAGCAGTTCTTC
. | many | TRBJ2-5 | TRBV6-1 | CASSEGASASETQYF | TGTGCCAGCAGTGAAGGCGCTAGCGCGTCTGAGACCCAGTACTTC
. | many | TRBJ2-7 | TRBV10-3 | CAISESPWDEQYF | TGTGCCATCAGTGAGTCCCCCTGGGACGAGCAGTACTTC
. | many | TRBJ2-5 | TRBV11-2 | CASSLGLTHLETQYF | TGTGCCAGCAGCCTTGGGTTGACCCATTTGGAGACCCAGTACTTC
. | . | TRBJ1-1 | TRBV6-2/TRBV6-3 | CASSYPPTLGANTEAFF | TGTGCCAGCAGTTACCCCCCTACTCTGGGGGCCAACACTGAAGCTTTCTTT
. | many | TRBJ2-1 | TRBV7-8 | CASGQGPDNEQFF | TGTGCCAGCGGGCAGGGGCCCGACAATGAGCAGTTCTTC
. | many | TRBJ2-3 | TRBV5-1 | CASSLATDYPSTDTQYF | TGCGCCAGCAGCTTGGCAACGGACTACCCTAGCACAGATACGCAGTATTTT
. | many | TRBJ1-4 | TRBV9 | CASSAFAADGKLFF | TGTGCCAGCAGCGCCTTCGCGGCGGATGGAAAACTGTTTTTT
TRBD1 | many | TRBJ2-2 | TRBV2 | CASRPAPGQGTGELFF | TGTGCCAGCAGACCCGCCCCGGGACAGGGGACCGGGGAGCTGTTTTTT
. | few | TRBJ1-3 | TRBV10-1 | CASSESGTSGNTIYF | TGCGCCAGCAGTGAGTCCGGGACGTCTGGAAACACCATATATTTT
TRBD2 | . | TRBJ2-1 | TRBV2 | CASRAGLAVNEQFF | TGTGCCAGCAGGGCCGGACTAGCTGTGAATGAGCAGTTCTTC
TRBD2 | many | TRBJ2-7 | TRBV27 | CASSIAGGGYEQYF | TGTGCCAGCAGTATAGCGGGGGGGGGCTACGAGCAGTACTTC
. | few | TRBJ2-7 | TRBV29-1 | CSGTLPPNEQYF | TGCAGCGGAACACTTCCCCCCAACGAGCAGTACTTC
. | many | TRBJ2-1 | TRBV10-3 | CAISDTGSSSYNEQFF | TGTGCCATCAGTGATACTGGCTCCAGCTCCTACAATGAGCAGTTCTTC
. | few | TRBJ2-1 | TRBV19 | CASTVSLSSYNEQFF | TGTGCCAGTACCGTTAGCCTTAGCTCCTACAATGAGCAGTTCTTC
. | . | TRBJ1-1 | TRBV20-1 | CSTLGGTNTEAFF | TGCAGTACCCTGGGGGGGACCAACACTGAAGCTTTCTTT
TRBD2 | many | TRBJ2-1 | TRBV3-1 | CASSPTSGGPNEQFF | TGTGCCAGCAGCCCGACTAGCGGGGGACCTAATGAGCAGTTCTTC
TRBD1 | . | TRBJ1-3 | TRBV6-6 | CASCTGGSGNTIYF | TGTGCCAGCTGCACAGGGGGCTCTGGAAACACCATATATTTT
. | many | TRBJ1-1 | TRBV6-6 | CASSYSWYTEAFF | TGTGCCAGCAGTTACTCTTGGTACACTGAAGCTTTCTTT
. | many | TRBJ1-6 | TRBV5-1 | CASSLGQALHF | TGCGCCAGCAGCTTGGGGCAGGCTCTCCACTTT
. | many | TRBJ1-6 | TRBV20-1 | CSARDQGLMNSPLHF | TGCAGTGCTAGAGATCAAGGACTGATGAATTCACCCCTCCACTTT
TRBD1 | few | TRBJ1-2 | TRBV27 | CASSVAGGNYGYTF | TGTGCCAGCAGTGTGGCAGGGGGGAACTATGGCTACACCTTC
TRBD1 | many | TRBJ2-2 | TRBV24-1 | CATSVPTGTTSHTGELFF | TGTGCCACCAGTGTCCCGACAGGGACCACGAGTCACACCGGGGAGCTGTTTTTT
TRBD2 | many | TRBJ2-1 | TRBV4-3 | CASSQGPGGRGTYNEQFF | TGCGCCAGCAGCCAAGGACCGGGCGGGAGGGGAACCTACAATGAGCAGTTCTTC
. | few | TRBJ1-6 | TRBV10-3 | CAISDAGESPLHF | TGTGCCATCAGTGATGCCGGAGAATCACCCCTCCACTTT
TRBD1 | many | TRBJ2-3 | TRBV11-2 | CASSPAGQGVRTDTQYF | TGTGCCAGCAGCCCCGCCGGGCAGGGGGTTCGTACAGATACGCAGTATTTT
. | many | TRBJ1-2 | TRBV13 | CASSQGPIYGYTF | TGTGCCAGCAGCCAAGGTCCCATTTATGGCTACACCTTC
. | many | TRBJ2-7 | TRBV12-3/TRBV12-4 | CASSFWADYEQYF | TGTGCCAGCAGTTTTTGGGCAGACTACGAGCAGTACTTC
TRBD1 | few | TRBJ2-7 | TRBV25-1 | CASRSPGGPYEQYF | TGTGCCAGCAGATCCCCAGGGGGTCCATACGAGCAGTACTTC
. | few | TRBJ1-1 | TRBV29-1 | CSVESPPMNTEAFF | TGCAGCGTTGAGTCCCCTCCGATGAACACTGAAGCTTTCTTT
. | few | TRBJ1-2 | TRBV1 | CTSSQDNGDSALEGYTF | TGCACCAGCAGCCAAGATAACGGGGACAGCGCTTTGGAAGGCTACACCTTC
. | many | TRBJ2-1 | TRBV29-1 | CSVGRINRGNEQFF | TGCAGCGTCGGGAGAATTAATCGGGGAAATGAGCAGTTCTTC
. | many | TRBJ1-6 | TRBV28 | CASSPKRASSYNSPLHF | TGTGCCAGCAGTCCAAAGAGGGCGAGCTCCTATAATTCACCCCTCCACTTT